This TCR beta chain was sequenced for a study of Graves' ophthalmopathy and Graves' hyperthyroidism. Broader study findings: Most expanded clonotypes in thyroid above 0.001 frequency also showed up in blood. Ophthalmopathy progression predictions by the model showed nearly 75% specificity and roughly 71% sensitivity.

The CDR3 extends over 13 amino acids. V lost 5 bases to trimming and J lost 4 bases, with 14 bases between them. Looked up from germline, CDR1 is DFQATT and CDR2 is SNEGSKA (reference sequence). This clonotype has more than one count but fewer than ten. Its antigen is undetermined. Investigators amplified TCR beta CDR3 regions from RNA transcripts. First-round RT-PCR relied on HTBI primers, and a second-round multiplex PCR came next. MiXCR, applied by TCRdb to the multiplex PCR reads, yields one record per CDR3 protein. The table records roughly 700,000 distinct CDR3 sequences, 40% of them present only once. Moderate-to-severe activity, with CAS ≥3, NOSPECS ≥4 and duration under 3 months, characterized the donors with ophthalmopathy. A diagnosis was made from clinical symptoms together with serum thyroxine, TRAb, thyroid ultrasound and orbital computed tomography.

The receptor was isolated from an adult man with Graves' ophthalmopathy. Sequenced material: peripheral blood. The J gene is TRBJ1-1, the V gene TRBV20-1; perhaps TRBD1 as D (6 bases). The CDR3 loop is CSAGGGLGTEAFF. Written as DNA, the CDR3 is TGCAGTGCTGGGGGGGGCTTGGGCACTGAAGCTTTCTTT.